This is a list of T cell receptor beta chains from one sample in a study of T cell responses to AZD1222 COVID-19 vaccine. TCRdb keeps only in-frame clones here, not all; method: immunoSEQ multiplex PCR. The data show 90,000 to 120,000 clones, roughly 90% seen once. This sample comprised peripheral blood, obtained on day 0 of AZD1222 vaccination. These receptors were taken from an adult in good health. The conserved cysteine and the conserved F or W are not part of the CDR3 here. The D gene is left open where the match is weak.

- | TRBJ1-2 | TRBV11-2 | ASSFSEGTGYT
- | TRBJ2-1 | TRBV11-2 | ASSLDPGYSYNEQF
- | TRBJ2-4 | TRBV27 | ASSLELGLGIQY
TRBD2 | TRBJ2-1 | TRBV7-9 | ASSPRTSGFSVNEQF
TRBD1 | TRBJ1-1 | TRBV24-1 | ATSESEQGAMNTEAF
- | TRBJ2-1 | TRBV18 | ASSPPGPPGYNEQF
TRBD2 | TRBJ2-1 | TRBV24-1 | ATSEREGLFPHDNEQF
- | TRBJ2-7 | TRBV27 | ASSLSPLLLGSSYEQY
- | TRBJ1-6 | TRBV27 | ASTDFWGSPLH
- | TRBJ1-2 | TRBV28 | ASSLPGRGENGYT
- | TRBJ1-1 | TRBV30 | AWSDGPGFWNTEAF
- | TRBJ2-7 | TRBV6-5 | ASSSGPEQY
- | TRBJ2-4 | TRBV18 | ASSPEGSQNIQY
TRBD2 | TRBJ2-7 | TRBV28 | ASNLAGVPF
- | TRBJ2-2 | TRBV5-1 | ASSLEETKAGELF
- | TRBJ2-6 | TRBV7-2 | ASSLAGAGANVLT
- | TRBJ2-1 | TRBV7-2 | ASSLVGEQF
- | TRBJ2-3 | TRBV5-1 | ASSLGWSDTQY
- | TRBJ2-3 | TRBV5-1 | ASSLQSGQGASSGRSDTQY
- | TRBJ2-1 | TRBV28 | ASRGDPNNEQF
TRBD1 | TRBJ1-1 | TRBV19 | ASSPLDRPNTEAF
- | TRBJ2-5 | TRBV28 | ASSFLRGTVQETQY
- | TRBJ2-7 | TRBV4-2 | ASSQDTGTPSYEQY
- | TRBJ1-5 | TRBV28 | ASRLTSPNQPQH
- | TRBJ1-1 | TRBV18 | ASSVLGVTEAF
- | TRBJ2-2 | TRBV5-1 | ASSSQTGPNTGELF
- | TRBJ2-1 | TRBV3-1/TRBV3-2 | ASSPTRAGNEQF
- | TRBJ2-1 | TRBV28 | ASSPAGYYNEQF
TRBD2 | TRBJ2-7 | TRBV19 | ASSMSGRAAYEQY
- | TRBJ1-1 | TRBV6-2/TRBV6-3 | ASSYSRGRSMNTEAF
- | TRBJ2-1 | TRBV7-2 | ASSPSPWDEQF
- | TRBJ1-1 | TRBV10-3 | AISDSGRNTEAF
TRBD1 | TRBJ1-2 | TRBV29-1 | SVDGATGTGSFGGYT
TRBD2 | TRBJ2-7 | TRBV6-5 | ASSYSGLSTYEQY
- | TRBJ2-5 | TRBV5-4 | ASSLDRKTQY
- | TRBJ2-2 | TRBV28 | AGSERKNTGELF
- | TRBJ2-3 | TRBV12-3/TRBV12-4 | ASSRGTDTQY